These 25 T cell receptor beta chains share one sample of origin, sequenced in a study of cytomegalovirus exposure and HLA in healthy donors. Generated by immunoSEQ multiplex PCR, the TCRdb table keeps only in-frame clones and is missing some. Among approximately 150,000 clones listed, about 89% were seen once. Sequencing used PBMCs. The source is a man between 18 and 29 years old in good health and CMV-seropositive.

This chain connects TRBV9 to TRBJ1-2; D gene ambiguous. Per the germline V gene, CDR1 is SGDLS and CDR2 is YYNGEE. The CDR3 sequence is 12 residues long. Trimming left V 6 bases short and J 8 bases short, with 14 bases between. CDR3 DNA sequence: TGTGCCAGCACCGGAGGGAGTAGGGGCTACACCTTC. Residues: CASTGGSRGYTF. The variable domain in full, completed from reference TRBV9 and TRBJ1-2, reads DSGVTQTPKHLITATGQRVTLRCSPRSGDLSVYWYQQSLDQGLQFLIQYYNGEERAKGNILERFSAQQFPDLHSELNLSSLELGDSALYFCASTGGSRGYTFGSGTRLTVV.

The chain is built from TRBV7-6 and TRBJ2-5; possibly TRBD1 for D (5 bases). The CDR3 totals 15 residues. Germline V gene sequence: CDR1 SGHVS, CDR2 FNYEAQ. Trimming removed 1 base from V and 4 bases from J, with 13 bases in between. The CDR3, as DNA: TGTGCCAGCAGCTTAGAAGGGGTTGAAGGAGAGACCCAGTACTTC. As protein: CASSLEGVEGETQYF.

V usage is TRBV2 and J usage is TRBJ1-5; D is unclear. Trimming removed 8 bases from V and 3 bases from J, with 23 bases in between. The germline gives CDR1 SNHLY, CDR2 FYNNEI. This CDR3 is built from 17 residues. As DNA, the CDR3 is TGTGCCAGCGGAGGGCCGACTGGGGAGGAATCCAATCAGCCCCAGCATTTT. Amino acids: CASGGPTGEESNQPQHF.

The rearrangement uses TRBV4-2 and TRBJ2-7; 10 positions agree with TRBD2. The length of the CDR3 is 15 residues. Per the germline V gene, CDR1 is LGHNA and CDR2 is YNFKEQ. The trim removed 4 bases at V and 4 bases at J, leaving 7 bases unmatched. This chain's CDR3 is CASSLEREGQYEQYF. Here the CDR3 DNA reads TGTGCCAGCAGCCTTGAGCGGGAGGGCCAGTACGAGCAGTACTTC.

This sequence joins TRBV6-1 and TRBJ1-4, with D possibly TRBD1 on 5 matching bases. This CDR3 is built from 14 residues. Per germline, CDR1 MNHNS and CDR2 SASEGT. V dropped 4 bases and J dropped 7 bases, with 13 bases sitting between them. In DNA, the CDR3 is TGTGCCAGCAGTGCGACAGTAGGAAGTGAAAAACTGTTTTTT. This gives the protein CASSATVGSEKLFF.

The chain uses TRBV5-1 and TRBJ2-1; TRBD2 matches 8 bases. The germline V gene encodes CDR1 SGHRS and CDR2 YFSETQ. The CDR3 length is 14 residues. The J segment lost 0 bases and the V segment lost 6 bases, leaving 2 bases of the junction unmatched. CDR3 amino acids: CASKREPSYNEQFF. The CDR3 nucleotides read TGCGCCAGCAAGCGGGAGCCCTCCTACAATGAGCAGTTCTTC.

As regards this clone: The junction and the germline gene differ at one end; a read error may be behind it. The rearrangement links TRBV7-7 to TRBJ2-3; the match to TRBD2 covers 8 bases. Germline V gene data show CDR1 as SSHAT and CDR2 as FNYEAQ (reference sequence). This CDR3 has 15 amino acids. CDR3 sequence reads: CASSPGAGGTDTQYF. CDR3 in DNA: TGTGCTAGCAGCCCCGGAGCGGGGGGCACAGATACGCAGTATTTT.

The chain combines TRBV5-6 with TRBJ1-5; 7 bases line up with TRBD1. CDR3 length equals 14 residues. Germline V gene data show CDR1 as SGHDT and CDR2 as YYEEEE. Losses at the gene ends were 6 bases for V and 11 bases for J; bases not matched to a gene: 14. The CDR3 loop reads CASTFGQAGGAQHF. CDR3 bases: TGTGCCAGCACCTTCGGACAGGCCGGGGGAGCCCAGCATTTT.

This CDR3 reads CASSPRTSGSYNEQFF. The DNA of the CDR3 is TGTGCCAGCAGCCCGCGCACTAGCGGGAGCTACAATGAGCAGTTCTTC. This sequence joins TRBV7-3 and TRBJ2-1; 11 bases align to TRBD2. V dropped 5 bases and J dropped 3; count of bases not matched to a gene: 6. The length of the CDR3 is 16 residues. CDR1 and CDR2 (germline): SGHTA, FQGTGA.

A few counts support this clone. This sequence joins TRBV2 and TRBJ2-7, with 7 bases lining up with TRBD1. The germline gives CDR1 SNHLY, CDR2 FYNNEI. The CDR3 totals 13 residues. The trim removed 7 bases at V and 7 bases at J, leaving 10 bases unmatched. The CDR3 nucleotides read TGTGCCAGCACGTCCGACAGGGTTGGAGAGCAGTACTTC. Translation: CASTSDRVGEQYF. Using reference TRBV2 and TRBJ2-7 for the parts outside the CDR3, the full variable domain is EPEVTQTPSHQVTQMGQEVILRCVPISNHLYFYWYRQILGQKVEFLVSFYNNEISEKSEIFDDQFSVERPDGSNFTLKIRSTKLEDSAMYFCASTSDRVGEQYFGPGTRLTVT.

The chain is built from TRBV19 and TRBJ1-5, with unresolved D. Germline V lookup: CDR1 LNHDA, CDR2 SQIVND (reference sequence). Trimming took 5 bases from V and 3 from J, leaving 11 bases between them. The CDR3 length is 14 residues. CDR3 DNA: TGTGCCAGTAGTTTGAGTCTAATCAATCAGCCCCAGCATTTT. Protein product: CASSLSLINQPQHF.

The rearrangement joins TRBV7-8 to TRBJ2-2, with a possible D match to TRBD2 (6 bases). The V end was cut by 0 bases, the J end by 3 bases, with 11 bases between. Germline V lookup: CDR1 SGHVS, CDR2 FQNEAQ. The CDR3 extends over 16 amino acids. CDR3 DNA: TGTGCCAGCAGCTTAGCAGGAAGCGGGTACACCGGGGAGCTGTTTTTT. Encoded protein: CASSLAGSGYTGELFF. Looking up the rest from reference TRBV7-8 and TRBJ2-2 gives the full variable domain: GAGVSQSPRYKVAKRGQDVALRCDPISGHVSLFWYQQALGQGPEFLTYFQNEAQLDKSGLPSDRFFAERPEGSVSTLKIQRTQQEDSAVYLCASSLAGSGYTGELFFGEGSRLTVL.

The rearrangement uses TRBV28 and TRBJ2-7, with D perhaps TRBD1 (6 bases). The CDR3 has 13 residues. V was shortened by 10 bases and J by 2 bases, with 15 bases between the two germline ends. CDR1 is MDHEN, CDR2 SYDVKM, per germline. The CDR3 bases are TGTGCCACCGAACAGGGCCCCACCTACGAGCAGTACTTC. Its translation is CATEQGPTYEQYF.

In its sample, this clone was seen a few times. The chain carries TRBV27 and TRBJ1-5; 7 bases match TRBD1. CDR1 MNHEY and CDR2 SMNVEV come from the germline V gene (reference sequence). Losses at the gene ends were 6 bases for V and 6 bases for J; bases not matched to a gene: 17. There are 17 residues in the CDR3. The CDR3 reads CASSPIDQGGGGQPQHF. CDR3 DNA sequence: TGTGCCAGCAGCCCTATCGATCAGGGGGGCGGAGGTCAGCCCCAGCATTTT.

This chain links TRBV7-9 with TRBJ2-7; 8 nucleotides align to TRBD2. The CDR3 covers 14 residues. Germline trimming cut 4 bases from V and 0 bases from J; bases unmatched to any gene: 2. Germline CDR1 and CDR2: SEHNR and FQNEAQ (reference sequence). The CDR3 is CASSSGTSSYEQYF. Written as DNA, the CDR3 is TGTGCCAGCAGCTCCGGGACTAGCTCCTACGAGCAGTACTTC.

This rearrangement joins TRBV27 to TRBJ1-1, with a tentative D call TRBD1 (6 bases). The ends were cut back, 1 base at V and 4 bases at J, with 13 bases in the middle. CDR1 MNHEY and CDR2 SMNVEV come from the germline V gene (reference sequence). The CDR3 covers 15 residues. This CDR3 reads CASSLLGGLGTEAFF. The DNA for the CDR3 is TGTGCCAGCAGTTTATTGGGGGGGCTAGGCACTGAAGCTTTCTTT.

V and J are TRBV6-1 and TRBJ1-1, with 7 bases lining up with TRBD1. The CDR3 contains 15 residues. CDR1 is MNHNS and CDR2 is SASEGT in the germline V gene. The V gene end was trimmed by 2 bases and the J gene end by 4 bases; junction bases not matched to a gene: 7. CDR3 bases: TGTGCCAGCAGTGAAATCGCAGGGGGGAGCACTGAAGCTTTCTTT. Residues: CASSEIAGGSTEAFF.

The rearrangement links TRBV29-1 to TRBJ1-2; possibly TRBD1 for D (5 bases). V shed 7 bases and J shed 2 bases, with 11 bases lying between them. Germline CDR1 reads SQVTM; CDR2 reads ANQGSEA. This CDR3 has 12 residues. In DNA, the CDR3 is TGCAGCGGTTGGGGGGGGAACTATGGCTACACCTTC. This codes for CSGWGGNYGYTF. Variable domain in full (rest from reference TRBV29-1 and TRBJ1-2): SAVISQKPSRDICQRGTSLTIQCQVDSQVTMMFWYRQQPGQSLTLIATANQGSEATYESGFVIDKFPISRPNLTFSTLTVSNMSPEDSSIYLCSGWGGNYGYTFGSGTRLTVV.

This clone was seen once. The V gene is TRBV28, the J gene TRBJ2-4; weak D call: TRBD2 (6 bases). Trimming took off 6 bases at V and 2 bases at J, with 11 bases between the two ends. Germline CDR1 reads MDHEN; CDR2 reads SYDVKM. CDR3 length equals 14 residues. CDR3 nucleotide sequence: TGTGCCAGCAGCGCGCGGGATTCCAAAAACATTCAGTACTTC. It encodes CASSARDSKNIQYF.

CDR3 nucleotide sequence: TGTGCCAGCAGTGTTTCGGGGGCCAACGTCCTGACTTTC. The encoded protein is CASSVSGANVLTF. The chain links TRBV6-4 to TRBJ2-6; D call uncertain. The germline V gene encodes CDR1 MRHNA and CDR2 SNTAGT. The CDR3 spans 13 residues. V was trimmed by 4 bases and J by 4 bases, leaving 5 bases between them.

Comment on this clone: A read error may produce the germline difference seen at one junction end. The chain recombines TRBV7-7 with TRBJ1-3; the match to TRBD1 covers 10 bases. Germline V gene lookup returns CDR1 SSHAT and CDR2 FNYEAQ (reference sequence). CDR3 length: 19 amino acids. CDR3 DNA sequence: TGTGCTAGCAGGGATCCGGGACAGGGGTTTGGGGGTTCAGGAAACACCATATATTTT. It is translated as CASRDPGQGFGGSGNTIYF.

This clone was counted a single time. The rearrangement joins TRBV19 to TRBJ1-2; D gene uncertain. CDR1 and CDR2 (germline): LNHDA, SQIVND (reference sequence). This CDR3 is 14 amino acids long. V dropped 7 bases and J dropped 0 bases, with 12 bases sitting between them. In DNA form, the CDR3 reads TGTGCCAGTACCTCATCCGGGACTAACTATGGCTACACCTTC. This sequence encodes CASTSSGTNYGYTF.

The V call is TRBV4-2, the J call TRBJ2-3; 8 bases fit TRBD2. The germline gives CDR1 LGHNA, CDR2 YNFKEQ. CDR3 size: 15 residues. V lost 0 bases to trimming and J lost 4 bases; unmatched junction nucleotides: 3. The CDR3 DNA follows: TGTGCCAGCAGCCAAGAGGTCGGGGGGGCAGATACGCAGTATTTT. It yields the protein CASSQEVGGADTQYF.

The chain links TRBV7-6 to TRBJ2-7; 8 bases map to TRBD1. Germline-derived CDR1 and CDR2 are SGHVS and FNYEAQ. V lost 0 bases and J lost 3; bases outside the gene matches: 10. The CDR3 has 17 amino acids. The CDR3: CASSLAETGAGIYEQYF. CDR3 DNA sequence: TGTGCCAGCAGCTTAGCCGAGACAGGGGCGGGGATCTACGAGCAGTACTTC. The full variable domain, its missing parts supplied by reference TRBV7-6 and TRBJ2-7, is GAGVSQSPRYKVTKRGQDVALRCDPISGHVSLYWYRQALGQGPEFLTYFNYEAQQDKSGLPNDRFSAERPEGSISTLTIQRTEQRDSAMYRCASSLAETGAGIYEQYFGPGTRLTVT.

V gene TRBV6-5 combines with J gene TRBJ1-2, with 8 bases fitting TRBD1. The V segment lost 6 bases and the J segment 7 bases; nucleotides outside the gene matches: 7. The CDR3 totals 13 residues. Germline assignment: CDR1 MNHEY and CDR2 SVGAGI. The CDR3 DNA sequence: TGTGCCAGCAGAAAAGGACAGGGTCGTGGCTACACCTTC. Translated, it gives CASRKGQGRGYTF.